This paragraph reports one TCR beta chain. Its antigen remains unidentified. Clones were read by immunoSEQ multiplex PCR, and TCRdb kept only the in-frame ones, dropping some. The sample has fewer than 100,000 clones, around 87% seen once. This record belongs to a study of T cell responses to AZD1222 COVID-19 vaccine. Overall study findings and caveats: Donors, mostly white British, included more females; clonal diversity was possibly underestimated. Repertoires were obtained only post-peak T cell response. Spike-specific TCR breadth and depth went up after people got two AZD1222 doses. Baseline antibody screening turned up just a handful of seropositive AZD1222 recipients.

This sample comprised peripheral blood, obtained on day 0 of AZD1222 vaccination. This receptor was taken from an adult in good health.

The CDR3 region is CASSTDRSNQPQHF. The CDR3 nucleotides are TGTGCCAGCAGTACGGACAGGAGCAATCAGCCCCAGCATTTT. The chain carries TRBV11-2 and TRBJ1-5, with 7 bases lining up with TRBD1. The CDR3 spans 14 residues. The V and J ends lost 6 bases and 1 base, in that order; junction bases with no gene match: 3. Germline V gene sequence: CDR1 SGHAT, CDR2 FQNNGV.